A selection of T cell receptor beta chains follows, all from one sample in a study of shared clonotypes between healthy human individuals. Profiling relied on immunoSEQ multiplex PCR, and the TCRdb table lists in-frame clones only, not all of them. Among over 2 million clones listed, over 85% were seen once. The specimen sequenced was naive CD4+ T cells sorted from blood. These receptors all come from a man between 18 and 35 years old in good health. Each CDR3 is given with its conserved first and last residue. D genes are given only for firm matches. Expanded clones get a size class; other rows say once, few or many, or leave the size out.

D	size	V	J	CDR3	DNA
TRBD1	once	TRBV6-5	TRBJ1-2	CASSSGQGYYGYTF	TGTGCCAGCAGTTCAGGACAGGGATACTATGGCTACACCTTC
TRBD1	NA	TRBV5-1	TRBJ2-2	CASSIGTAYTGELFF	TGCGCCAGCAGCATCGGGACAGCATATACCGGGGAGCTGTTTTTT
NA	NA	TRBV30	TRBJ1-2	CAWSPSTVRGPMGHGYTF	TGTGCCTGGAGTCCCTCGACAGTTCGGGGGCCCATGGGACATGGCTACACCTTC
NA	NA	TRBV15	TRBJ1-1	CATSRVGWGGVGAFF	TGTGCCACCAGCAGAGTAGGTTGGGGCGGAGTGGGAGCTTTCTTT
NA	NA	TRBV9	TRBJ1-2	CASSEGQYGYTF	TGTGCCAGCAGCGAAGGACAGTATGGCTACACCTTC
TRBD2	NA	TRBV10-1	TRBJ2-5	CASSTSGVQETQYF	TGCGCCAGCAGTACTAGCGGGGTTCAAGAGACCCAGTACTTC
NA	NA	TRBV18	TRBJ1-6	CASSPLSTSSYNSPLHF	TGTGCCAGCTCACCCCTAAGCACGAGCTCCTATAATTCACCCCTCCACTTT
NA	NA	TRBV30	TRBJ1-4	CAWMGEGKLFF	TGTGCCTGGATGGGAGAGGGAAAACTGTTTTTT
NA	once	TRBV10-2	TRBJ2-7	CASSGGQGQYF	TGCGCCAGCAGTGGGGGCCAAGGGCAGTACTTC
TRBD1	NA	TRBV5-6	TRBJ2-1	CASIPKGTGSNEQFF	TGTGCCAGCATTCCAAAGGGGACAGGGAGCAATGAGCAGTTCTTC
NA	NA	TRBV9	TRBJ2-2	CASSPSSEPNTGELFF	TGTGCCAGCAGCCCGAGTTCCGAGCCCAACACCGGGGAGCTGTTTTTT
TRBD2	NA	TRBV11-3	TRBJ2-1	CASSTGLAGDIDEQFF	TGTGCCAGCAGCACCGGACTAGCGGGAGACATTGATGAGCAGTTCTTC
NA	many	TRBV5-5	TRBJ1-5	CASSWGGLISNQPQHF	TGTGCCAGCAGCTGGGGAGGGCTGATTAGCAATCAGCCCCAGCATTTT
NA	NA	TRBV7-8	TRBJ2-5	CASSLRLPKGETQYF	TGTGCCAGCAGCTTAAGACTACCCAAGGGCGAGACCCAGTACTTC
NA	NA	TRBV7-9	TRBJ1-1	CASSPREGNTEAFF	TGTGCCAGCAGCCCGAGGGAGGGGAACACTGAAGCTTTCTTT
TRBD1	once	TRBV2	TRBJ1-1	CASRAGGVGTEAFF	TGTGCCAGCAGGGCAGGGGGAGTTGGAACTGAAGCTTTCTTT
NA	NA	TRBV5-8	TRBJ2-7	CASSLLSPSYEQYF	TGTGCCAGCAGCTTGCTTAGCCCCAGTTACGAGCAGTACTTC
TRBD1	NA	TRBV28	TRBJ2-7	CASRIDRGQYEQYF	TGTGCCAGCAGAATTGACAGGGGGCAATACGAGCAGTACTTC
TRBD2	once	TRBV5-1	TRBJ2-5	CASSLAGTSGWETQYF	TGCGCCAGCAGCTTGGCCGGGACTAGCGGATGGGAGACCCAGTACTTC
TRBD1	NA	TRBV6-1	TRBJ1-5	CASSEAGGSNQPQHF	TGTGCCAGCAGTGAGGCAGGGGGGAGCAATCAGCCCCAGCATTTT
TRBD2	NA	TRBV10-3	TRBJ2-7	CAAKGLAENYEQYF	TGTGCCGCCAAAGGGCTAGCGGAGAACTACGAGCAGTACTTC
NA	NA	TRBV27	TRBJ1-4	CASSPRLSEKLFF	TGTGCCAGCAGTCCCCGCCTCTCCGAAAAACTGTTTTTT
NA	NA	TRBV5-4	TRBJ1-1	CASSRGQTNTEAFF	TGTGCCAGCAGCCGAGGACAGACGAACACTGAAGCTTTCTTT